This entry describes one T cell receptor (delta chain). The antigen is undetermined. Sequences come from RNA converted to cDNA by reverse transcription. Multiplex PCR used pooled V-gene forward primers and a constant-region reverse primer to amplify CDR3s. TCRdb re-called clones from the multiplex PCR reads using CATT. The table records approximately 58,000 delta-chain clones, approximately 15% of them present only once. This specimen comes from a study of Vδ1+ human thymocytes. Study-level findings and limits: Unlike peripheral blood Vdelta1+ controls, thymic delta-chain sequences included roughly 18% Vdelta2 and few Vdelta3. In the thymus, TRG and TRD repertoires looked highly polyclonal with Gaussian CDR3 lengths.

The V gene's germline CDR1 is TSWWSYY and CDR2 QGS. V shed 4 bases and J 1 base; nucleotides not matched to a gene: 22. The CDR3 has 21 residues. Alphabeta T cells were depleted, then CD3+ Vdelta1+ Vdelta2- thymocytes were FACS-sorted. V usage is TRDV1 and J usage is TRDJ1, with TRDD3 identical over 9 bases. The clonotype was recovered from a girl younger than two who had congenital heart surgery. What was sequenced was Vdelta1+ gamma-delta thymocytes from the thymus. Sample subset: FACS-sorted CD3+ TCRalphabeta- TCRVdelta1+ TCRVdelta2- thymocytes. The CDR3 region has the DNA TGTGCTCTTGGGGGCGTCTTCACGCAAACTGGGGATACGTGGAGCACCGATAAACTCATCTTT. Its protein product is CALGGVFTQTGDTWSTDKLIF.